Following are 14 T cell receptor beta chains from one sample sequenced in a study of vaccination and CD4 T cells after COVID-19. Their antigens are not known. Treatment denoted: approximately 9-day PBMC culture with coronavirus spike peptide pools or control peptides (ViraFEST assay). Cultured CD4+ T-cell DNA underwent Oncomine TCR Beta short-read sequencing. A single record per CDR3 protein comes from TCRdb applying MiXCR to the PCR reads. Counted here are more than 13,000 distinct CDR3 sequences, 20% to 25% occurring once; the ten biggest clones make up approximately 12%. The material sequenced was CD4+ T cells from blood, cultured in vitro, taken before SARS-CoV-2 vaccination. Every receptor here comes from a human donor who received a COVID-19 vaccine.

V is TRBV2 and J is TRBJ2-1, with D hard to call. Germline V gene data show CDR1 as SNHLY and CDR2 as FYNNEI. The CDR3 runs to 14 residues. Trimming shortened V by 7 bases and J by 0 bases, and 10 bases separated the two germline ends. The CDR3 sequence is CASKKRSSYNEQFF. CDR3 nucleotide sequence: TGTGCCAGCAAAAAGAGAAGCTCCTACAATGAGCAGTTCTTC.

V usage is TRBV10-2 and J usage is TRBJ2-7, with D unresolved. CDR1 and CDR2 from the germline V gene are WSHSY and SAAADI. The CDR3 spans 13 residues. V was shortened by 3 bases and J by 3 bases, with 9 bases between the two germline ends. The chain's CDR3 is CASSDSEFYEQYF. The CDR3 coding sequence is TGCGCCAGCAGTGATAGTGAGTTCTACGAGCAGTACTTC.

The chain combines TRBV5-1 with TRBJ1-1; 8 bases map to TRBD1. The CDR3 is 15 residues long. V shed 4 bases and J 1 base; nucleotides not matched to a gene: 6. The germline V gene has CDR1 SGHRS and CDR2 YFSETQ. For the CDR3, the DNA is TGCGCCAGCAGCAACAGGACAGGGAAGAACACTGAAGCTTTCTTT. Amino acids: CASSNRTGKNTEAFF.

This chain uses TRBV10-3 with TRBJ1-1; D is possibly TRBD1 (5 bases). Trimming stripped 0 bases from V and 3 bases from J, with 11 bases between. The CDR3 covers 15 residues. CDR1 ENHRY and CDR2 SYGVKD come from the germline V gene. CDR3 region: CAISESGDSDTEAFF. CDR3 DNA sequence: TGTGCCATCAGTGAGTCGGGTGACAGCGACACTGAAGCTTTCTTT.

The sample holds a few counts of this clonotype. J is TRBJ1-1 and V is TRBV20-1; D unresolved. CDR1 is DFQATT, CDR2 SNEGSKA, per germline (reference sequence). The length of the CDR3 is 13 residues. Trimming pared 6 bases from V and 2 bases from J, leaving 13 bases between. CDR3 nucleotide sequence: TGCAGTGCGACAACCGGATATAACACTGAAGCTTTCTTT. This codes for CSATTGYNTEAFF.

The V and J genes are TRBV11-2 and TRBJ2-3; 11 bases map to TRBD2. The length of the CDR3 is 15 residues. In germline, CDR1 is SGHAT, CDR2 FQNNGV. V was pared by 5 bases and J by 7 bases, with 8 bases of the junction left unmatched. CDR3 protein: CASSNLAGGANTQYF. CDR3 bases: TGTGCCAGCAGCAATCTAGCGGGGGGTGCGAATACGCAGTATTTT.

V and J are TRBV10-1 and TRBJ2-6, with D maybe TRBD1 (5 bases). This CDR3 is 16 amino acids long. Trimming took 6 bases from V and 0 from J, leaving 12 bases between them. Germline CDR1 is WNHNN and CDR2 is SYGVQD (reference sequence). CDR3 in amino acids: CASSPRESSGANVLTF. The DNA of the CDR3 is TGCGCCAGCAGCCCCAGGGAAAGCTCTGGGGCCAACGTCCTGACTTTC.

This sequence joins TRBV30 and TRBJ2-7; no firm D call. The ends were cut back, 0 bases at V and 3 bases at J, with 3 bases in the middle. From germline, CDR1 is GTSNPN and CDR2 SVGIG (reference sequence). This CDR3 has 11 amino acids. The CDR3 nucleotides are TGTGCCTGGAGTGTAAGCTACGAGCAGTACTTC. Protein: CAWSVSYEQYF.

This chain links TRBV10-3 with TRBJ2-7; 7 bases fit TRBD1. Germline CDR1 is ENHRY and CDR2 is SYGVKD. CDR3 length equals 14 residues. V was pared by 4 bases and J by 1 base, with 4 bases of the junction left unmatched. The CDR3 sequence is CAISGRDSSYEQYF. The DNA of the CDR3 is TGTGCCATCAGTGGACGGGACAGTTCCTACGAGCAGTACTTC.

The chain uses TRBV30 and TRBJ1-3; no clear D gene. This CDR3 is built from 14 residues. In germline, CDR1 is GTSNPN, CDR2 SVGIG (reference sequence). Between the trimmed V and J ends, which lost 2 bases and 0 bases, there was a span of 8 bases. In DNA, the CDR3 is TGTGCCTGGAGTCTAGGACTCTCTGGAAACACCATATATTTT. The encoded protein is CAWSLGLSGNTIYF.

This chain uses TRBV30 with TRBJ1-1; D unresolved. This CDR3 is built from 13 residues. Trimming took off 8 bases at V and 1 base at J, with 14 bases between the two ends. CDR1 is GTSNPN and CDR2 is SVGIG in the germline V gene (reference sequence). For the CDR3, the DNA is TGTGCCCGGCAATTCGCAGGGAACACTGAAGCTTTCTTT. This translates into CARQFAGNTEAFF. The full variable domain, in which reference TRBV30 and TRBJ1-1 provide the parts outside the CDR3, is SQTIHQWPATLVQPVGSPLSLECTVEGTSNPNLYWYRQAAGRGLQLLFYSVGIGQISSEVPQNLSASRPQDRQFILSSKKLLLSDSGFYLCARQFAGNTEAFFGQGTRLTVV.

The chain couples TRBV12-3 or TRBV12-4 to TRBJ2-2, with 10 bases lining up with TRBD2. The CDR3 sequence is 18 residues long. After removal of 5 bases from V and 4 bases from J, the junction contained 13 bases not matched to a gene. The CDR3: CASSPLGKRGGSTGELFF. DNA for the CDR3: TGTGCCAGCAGTCCGCTGGGGAAGCGGGGGGGAAGCACCGGGGAGCTGTTTTTT.

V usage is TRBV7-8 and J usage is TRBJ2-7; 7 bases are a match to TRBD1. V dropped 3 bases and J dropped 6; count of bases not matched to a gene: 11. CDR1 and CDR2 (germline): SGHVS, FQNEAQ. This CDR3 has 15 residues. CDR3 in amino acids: CASSLDRTAFGEQYF. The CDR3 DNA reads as TGTGCCAGCAGCTTGGACAGGACTGCCTTTGGCGAGCAGTACTTC.

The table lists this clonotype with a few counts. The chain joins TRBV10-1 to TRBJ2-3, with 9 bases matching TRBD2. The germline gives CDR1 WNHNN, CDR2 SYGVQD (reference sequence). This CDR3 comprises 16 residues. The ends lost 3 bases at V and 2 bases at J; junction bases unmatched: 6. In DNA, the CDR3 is TGCGCCAGCAGTGATTTAGCGGGGGTAGCCACAGATACGCAGTATTTT. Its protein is CASSDLAGVATDTQYF.